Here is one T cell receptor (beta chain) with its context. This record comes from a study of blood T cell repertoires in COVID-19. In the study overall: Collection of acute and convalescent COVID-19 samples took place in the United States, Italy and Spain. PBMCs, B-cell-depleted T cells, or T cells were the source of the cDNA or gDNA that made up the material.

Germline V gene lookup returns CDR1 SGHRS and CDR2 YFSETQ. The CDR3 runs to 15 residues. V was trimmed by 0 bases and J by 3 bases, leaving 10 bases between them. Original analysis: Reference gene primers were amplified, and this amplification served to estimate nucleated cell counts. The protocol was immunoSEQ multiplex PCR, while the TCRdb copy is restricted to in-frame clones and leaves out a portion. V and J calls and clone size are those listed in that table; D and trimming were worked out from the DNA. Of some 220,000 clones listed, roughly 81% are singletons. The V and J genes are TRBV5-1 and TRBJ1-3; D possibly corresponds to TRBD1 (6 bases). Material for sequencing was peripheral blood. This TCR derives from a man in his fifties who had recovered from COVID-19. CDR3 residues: CASSLADRFGNTIYF. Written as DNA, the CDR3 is TGCGCCAGCAGCTTGGCTGACAGGTTTGGAAACACCATATATTTT. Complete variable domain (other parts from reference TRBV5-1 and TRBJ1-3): KAGVTQTPRYLIKTRGQQVTLSCSPISGHRSVSWYQQTPGQGLQFLFEYFSETQRNKGNFPGRFSGRQFSNSRSEMNVSTLELGDSALYLCASSLADRFGNTIYFGEGSWLTVV.